Each of the 8 T cell receptor beta chains below was sequenced from the same sample in a study of cytomegalovirus exposure and HLA in healthy donors listed by TCRdb under 2017. Library generation was performed with the immunoSEQ multiplex PCR assay. A mixture of 60 forward primers for TCR Vbeta segments and 13 reverse primers for TCR Jbeta segments was used in the multiplex PCR. In TCRdb, the immuneACCESS table is reduced to in-frame sequences with V and J assigned. These tables do not hold every clone; where another copy was compared, an unresolved V gene accounts for under half, and the others remain unexplained. The sample includes 150,000 to 200,000 clones, with around two thirds observed a single time. Together, the top ten hold about 10% of the sample. The sample consisted of PBMCs. Receptors originate from a man aged 25-40 years in good health and CMV-seropositive.

The DNA for the CDR3 is TGCGCCAGCAGCAGGACTTCCCACTACGAGCAGTACTTC. Its translation: CASSRTSHYEQYF. The V and J genes are TRBV5-1 and TRBJ2-7; possibly TRBD2 for D (5 bases). The length of the CDR3 is 13 residues. Deletions cut 4 bases from V and 3 bases from J, with 11 bases between. From germline, CDR1 is SGHRS and CDR2 YFSETQ.

The J gene is TRBJ1-1, the V gene TRBV4-2; D gene uncertain. CDR1 and CDR2 (germline): LGHNA, YNFKEQ. V gave up 4 bases and J gave up 4 bases, with 7 bases separating them. The CDR3 is 12 amino acids. CDR3 sequence reads: CASSRYSTEAFF. CDR3 nucleotide sequence: TGTGCCAGCAGCCGATACTCCACTGAAGCTTTCTTT.

The rearrangement uses TRBV11-3 and TRBJ2-5; perhaps TRBD1 as D (5 bases). There are 13 residues in the CDR3. CDR1 is SGHNT, CDR2 YENEEA, per germline. Trimming pared 2 bases from V and 1 base from J, leaving 5 bases between. CDR3 bases: TGTGCCAGCAGCTTAAGGGGCCAAGAGACCCAGTACTTC. Amino acid sequence: CASSLRGQETQYF.

This clone was recorded a few times. This chain joins TRBV5-6 and TRBJ2-1, with D possibly matching TRBD2 (6 bases). V lost 0 bases, J lost 0 bases, and 7 bases lay in between. The CDR3 spans 15 residues. Germline values: CDR1 SGHDT, CDR2 YYEEEE. CDR3 in amino acids: CASSLAGVSYNEQFF. CDR3 bases: TGTGCCAGCAGCTTGGCGGGGGTCTCCTACAATGAGCAGTTCTTC.

Of note for this clone: The identical CDR3 is also encoded by other nucleotide sequences in the sample. The rearrangement uses TRBV6-9 and TRBJ2-7; TRBD1 is a possible D gene (5 bases). The length of the CDR3 is 17 residues. V was trimmed by 9 bases and J by 4 bases, leaving 28 bases between them. The germline V gene encodes CDR1 MNHGY and CDR2 SVAAGI. The CDR3, as DNA: TGTGCCAGTAGCCGTCGGGTTTGGGGCACCTCCAATTACGAGCAGTACTTC. This gives the protein CASSRRVWGTSNYEQYF.

The chain uses TRBV6-5 and TRBJ2-6, with D unresolved. The CDR3 loop spans 15 amino acids. Germline lookup yields CDR1 MNHEY and CDR2 SVGAGI. V dropped 4 bases and J dropped 0 bases, with 7 bases sitting between them. The CDR3 spells CASSLDNSGANVLTF. In DNA form, the CDR3 reads TGTGCCAGCAGTTTAGACAACTCTGGGGCCAACGTCCTGACTTTC.

The J gene is TRBJ1-5, the V gene TRBV27; 9 bases agree with TRBD1. The CDR3 runs to 15 residues. Germline CDR1 is MNHEY and CDR2 is SMNVEV (reference sequence). V gave up 5 bases and J gave up 3 bases; unmatched junction bases: 5. Written as DNA, the CDR3 is TGTGCCAGCAGTATGGACAGGGGCAACAATCAGCCCCAGCATTTT. As protein: CASSMDRGNNQPQHF.

This rearrangement joins TRBV27 to TRBJ2-1, with D maybe TRBD2 (5 bases). The CDR3 runs 14 residues. Trimming cost V 2 bases and J 8 bases, with 13 bases left between them. From germline, CDR1 is MNHEY and CDR2 SMNVEV (reference sequence). CDR3 loop: CASSLMTEEDEQFF. The CDR3 coding sequence is TGTGCCAGCAGTTTAATGACGGAGGAGGATGAGCAGTTCTTC.